The sample holds a few counts of the clone carrying this TCR beta chain. Antigen: not known. The sample belongs to a study of CD8+ T cells in alopecia areata. In the study overall: It was oral tofacitinib, at 5 to 10 mg twice daily, that treated patients received. Study conclusions and caveats: Lesional scalp, especially alopecia totalis/universalis, showed higher clonality than normal scalp. Scalp sample sequencing also detects resident alphabeta T cells of normal skin. Patients showed less clear TCR sequence sharing than mice, possibly partly because of HLA diversity.

V trimming: 0 bases; J trimming: 7 bases; junction bases outside the gene matches: 5. The germline V gene has CDR1 MGHRA and CDR2 YSYEKL. CDR3 size: 15 residues. Sequencing used cDNA as its template, made by extracting RNA and reverse transcribing it. The method was immunoSEQ multiplex PCR; TCRdb's version includes in-frame clones alone and lacks a portion of them. The table includes roughly 250,000 clones, roughly two thirds detected once. This specimen consisted of CD4+ T cells sorted from blood, obtained at week 0. The chain has TRBV4-1 and TRBJ1-5; 8 bases line up with TRBD1. The receptor's source is a human donor with alopecia areata. The CDR3 nucleotides are TGCGCCAGCAGCCAAGATGGGACAGGCGGACAGCCCCAGCATTTT. Translation: CASSQDGTGGQPQHF.